This T cell receptor (beta chain) emerged from a study of blood T cell repertoires in COVID-19. As for the study in general: Both acute and convalescent COVID-19 samples were obtained from the United States, Italy and Spain. The cDNA or gDNA used as material had been derived from T cells, B-cell-depleted T cells, or PBMCs.

In the original processing: Reference gene primer amplification yielded estimated nucleated cell counts. Profiling relied on immunoSEQ multiplex PCR, and the TCRdb table lists in-frame clones only, not all of them. V, J and clone size were drawn from that table, and D and trimming were deduced from the DNA. This sample has about 90,000 clones; around 92% occur once, and the top ten carry around 6%. With V trimmed by 0 bases and J by 4 bases, 5 bases remained unmatched. Germline V CDR1 and CDR2: LGHNA, YNFKEQ. The CDR3 totals 15 residues. This chain uses TRBV4-2 with TRBJ1-1, with 7 bases identical to TRBD1. The receptor was isolated from a woman aged 55 to 70 with active COVID-19. The sample comprised peripheral blood. The CDR3 DNA sequence: TGTGCCAGCAGCCAAGATGGGGCAGGGGGCACTGAAGCTTTCTTT. This translates into CASSQDGAGGTEAFF.